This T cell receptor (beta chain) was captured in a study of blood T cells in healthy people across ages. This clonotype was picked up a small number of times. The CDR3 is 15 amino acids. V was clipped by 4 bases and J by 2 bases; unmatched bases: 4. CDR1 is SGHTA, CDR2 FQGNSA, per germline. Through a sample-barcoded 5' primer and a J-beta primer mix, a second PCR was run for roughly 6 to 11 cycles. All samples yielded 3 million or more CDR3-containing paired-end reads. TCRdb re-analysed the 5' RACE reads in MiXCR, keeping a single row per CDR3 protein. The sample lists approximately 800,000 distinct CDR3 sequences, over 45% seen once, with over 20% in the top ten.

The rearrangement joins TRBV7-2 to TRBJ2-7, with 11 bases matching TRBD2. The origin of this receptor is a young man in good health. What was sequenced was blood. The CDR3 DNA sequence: TGTGCCAGCAGCTCGACTAGCGGGAACCCCTACGAGCAGTACTTC. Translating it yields CASSSTSGNPYEQYF.